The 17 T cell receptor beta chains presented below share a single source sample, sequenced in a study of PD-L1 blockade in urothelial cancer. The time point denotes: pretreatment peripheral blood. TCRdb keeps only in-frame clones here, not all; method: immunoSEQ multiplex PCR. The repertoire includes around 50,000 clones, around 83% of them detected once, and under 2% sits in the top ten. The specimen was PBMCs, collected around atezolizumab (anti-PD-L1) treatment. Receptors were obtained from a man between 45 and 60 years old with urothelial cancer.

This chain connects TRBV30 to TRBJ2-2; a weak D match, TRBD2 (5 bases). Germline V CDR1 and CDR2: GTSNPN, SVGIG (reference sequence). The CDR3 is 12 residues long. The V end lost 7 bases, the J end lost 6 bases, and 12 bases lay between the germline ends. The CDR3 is CASGILAGELFF. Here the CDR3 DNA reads TGTGCCTCGGGGATATTGGCCGGGGAGCTGTTTTTT.

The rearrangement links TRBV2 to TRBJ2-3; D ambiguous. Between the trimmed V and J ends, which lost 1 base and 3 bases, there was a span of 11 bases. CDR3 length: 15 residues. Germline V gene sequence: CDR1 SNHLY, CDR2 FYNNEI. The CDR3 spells CASSEGGRRTDTQYF. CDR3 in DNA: TGTGCCAGCAGTGAAGGCGGCAGAAGAACAGATACGCAGTATTTT.

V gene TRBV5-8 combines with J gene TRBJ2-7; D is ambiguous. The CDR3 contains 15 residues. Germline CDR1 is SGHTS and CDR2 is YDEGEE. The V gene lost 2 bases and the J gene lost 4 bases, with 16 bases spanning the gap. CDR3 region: CASSFLSHRGYEQYF. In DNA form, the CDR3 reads TGTGCCAGCAGCTTTCTGTCCCATCGAGGTTACGAGCAGTACTTC.

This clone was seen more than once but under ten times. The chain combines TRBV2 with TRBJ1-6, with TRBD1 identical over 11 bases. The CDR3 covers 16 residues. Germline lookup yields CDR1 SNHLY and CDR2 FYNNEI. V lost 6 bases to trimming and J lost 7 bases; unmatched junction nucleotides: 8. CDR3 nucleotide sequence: TGTGCCAGCAGCCTCCGAGGGACAGGGGGGAATTCACCCCTCCACTTT. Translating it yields CASSLRGTGGNSPLHF.

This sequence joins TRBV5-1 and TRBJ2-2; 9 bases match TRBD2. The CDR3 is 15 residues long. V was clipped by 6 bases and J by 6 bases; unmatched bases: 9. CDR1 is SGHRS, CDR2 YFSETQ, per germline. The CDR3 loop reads CASKGGLALPGELFF. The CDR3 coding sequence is TGCGCCAGCAAGGGGGGACTAGCCCTCCCCGGGGAGCTGTTTTTT.

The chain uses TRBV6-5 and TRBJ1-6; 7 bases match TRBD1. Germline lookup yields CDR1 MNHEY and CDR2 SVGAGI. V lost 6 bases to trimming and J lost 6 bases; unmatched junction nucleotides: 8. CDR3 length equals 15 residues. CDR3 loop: CASRRSRGVNSPLHF. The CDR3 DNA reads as TGTGCCAGCAGGCGCAGCAGGGGGGTTAATTCACCCCTCCACTTT.

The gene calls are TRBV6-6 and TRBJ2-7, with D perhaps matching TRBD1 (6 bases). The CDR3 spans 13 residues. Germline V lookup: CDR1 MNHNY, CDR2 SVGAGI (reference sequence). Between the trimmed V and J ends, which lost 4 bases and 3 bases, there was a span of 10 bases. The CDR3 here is CASSLDSHYEQYF. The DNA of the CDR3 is TGTGCCAGCAGTTTGGACAGTCACTACGAGCAGTACTTC.

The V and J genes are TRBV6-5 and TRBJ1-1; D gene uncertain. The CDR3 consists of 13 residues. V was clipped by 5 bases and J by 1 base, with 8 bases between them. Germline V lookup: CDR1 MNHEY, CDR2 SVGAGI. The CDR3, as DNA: TGTGCCAGCAGTGCGGGCAGGAACACTGAAGCTTTCTTT. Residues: CASSAGRNTEAFF.

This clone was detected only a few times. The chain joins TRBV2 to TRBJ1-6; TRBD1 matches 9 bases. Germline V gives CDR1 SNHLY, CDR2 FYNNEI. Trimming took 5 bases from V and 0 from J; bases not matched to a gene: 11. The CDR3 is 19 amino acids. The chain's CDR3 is CASSRGQGIRSSYNSPLHF. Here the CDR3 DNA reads TGTGCCAGCAGTCGGGGACAGGGCATTAGGAGCTCCTATAATTCACCCCTCCACTTT.

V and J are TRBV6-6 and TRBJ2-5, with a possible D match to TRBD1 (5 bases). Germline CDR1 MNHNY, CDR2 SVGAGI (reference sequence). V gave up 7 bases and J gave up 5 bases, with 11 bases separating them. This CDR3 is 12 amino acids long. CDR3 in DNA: TGTGCCAGCATGGGGCTAGGGGAGACCCAGTACTTC. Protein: CASMGLGETQYF.

CDR3 sequence (DNA): TGCGCCAGCAGCTCCGGACAGGTTTCCTACAATGAGCAGTTCTTC. As protein: CASSSGQVSYNEQFF. The chain combines TRBV5-1 with TRBJ2-1; 7 nucleotides agree with TRBD1. The CDR3 sequence is 15 residues long. Germline CDR1 and CDR2: SGHRS and YFSETQ. With V trimmed by 3 bases and J by 1 base, 4 bases remained unmatched.

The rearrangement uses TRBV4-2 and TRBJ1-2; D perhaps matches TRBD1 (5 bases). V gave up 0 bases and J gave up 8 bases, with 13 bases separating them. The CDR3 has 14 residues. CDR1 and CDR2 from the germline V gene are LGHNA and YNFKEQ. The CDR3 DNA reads TGTGCCAGCAGCCAAGATGGGCAGGGAAAAGGCTACACCTTC. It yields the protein CASSQDGQGKGYTF.

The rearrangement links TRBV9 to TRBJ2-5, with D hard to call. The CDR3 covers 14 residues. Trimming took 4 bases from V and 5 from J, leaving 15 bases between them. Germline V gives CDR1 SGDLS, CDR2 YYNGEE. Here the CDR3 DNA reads TGTGCCAGCAGCTTTCGACCTTCAGGCGAGACCCAGTACTTC. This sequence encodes CASSFRPSGETQYF.

The CDR3 region is CASRSATNEKLFF. In DNA form, the CDR3 reads TGTGCCAGCAGAAGCGCAACTAATGAAAAACTGTTTTTT. The chain is built from TRBV2 and TRBJ1-4; D gene uncertain. Looked up from germline, CDR1 is SNHLY and CDR2 is FYNNEI. The CDR3 runs 13 residues. Trimming stripped 6 bases from V and 0 bases from J, with 5 bases between.

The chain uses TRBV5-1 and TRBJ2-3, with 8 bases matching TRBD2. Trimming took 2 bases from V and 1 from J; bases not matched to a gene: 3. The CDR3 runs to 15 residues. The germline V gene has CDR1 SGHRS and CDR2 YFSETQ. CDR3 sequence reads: CASSFSGSGTDTQYF. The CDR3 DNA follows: TGCGCCAGCAGCTTCAGCGGGAGTGGCACAGATACGCAGTATTTT. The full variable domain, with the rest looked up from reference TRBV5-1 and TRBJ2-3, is KAGVTQTPRYLIKTRGQQVTLSCSPISGHRSVSWYQQTPGQGLQFLFEYFSETQRNKGNFPGRFSGRQFSNSRSEMNVSTLELGDSALYLCASSFSGSGTDTQYFGPGTRLTVL.

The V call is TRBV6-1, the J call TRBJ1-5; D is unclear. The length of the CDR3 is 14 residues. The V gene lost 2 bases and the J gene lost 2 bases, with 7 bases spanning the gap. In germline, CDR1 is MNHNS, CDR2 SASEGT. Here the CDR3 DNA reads TGTGCCAGCAGTGAACTCGTTGGCAATCAGCCCCAGCATTTT. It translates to CASSELVGNQPQHF.

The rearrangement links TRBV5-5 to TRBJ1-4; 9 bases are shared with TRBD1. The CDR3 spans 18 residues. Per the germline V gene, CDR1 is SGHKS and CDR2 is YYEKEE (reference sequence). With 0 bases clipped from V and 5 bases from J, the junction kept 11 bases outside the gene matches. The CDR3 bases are TGTGCCAGCAGCTTGGTAGGGGTTCCGGGACAGGGAAATGAAAAACTGTTTTTT. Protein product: CASSLVGVPGQGNEKLFF.